This TCR beta chain was identified during a study of blood T cells in healthy people across ages. This clonotype occurred a few times. Antigen: not known. Regarding the study as a whole: A roughly linear age-dependent decrease characterized TCR beta diversity per million T cells.

Germline V gene lookup returns CDR1 PRHDT and CDR2 FYEKMQ (reference sequence). The CDR3 totals 15 residues. V lost 5 bases and J lost 4; bases outside the gene matches: 10. The authors ran a second PCR of 7 to 11 cycles using a sample-barcoded 5' primer and a J-beta primer mix. MiXCR, applied by TCRdb to the 5' RACE reads, yields one record per CDR3 protein. Found here are about 730,000 distinct CDR3 sequences, roughly 47% of them singletons; the top ten hold 20%. The chain links TRBV13 to TRBJ2-7, with 8 bases fitting TRBD2. The sample consisted of blood. This clonotype was obtained from a woman in her sixties or seventies in good health. CDR3 region: CASSPGREGAYEQYF. In nucleotides, the CDR3 is TGTGCCAGCAGCCCCGGACGGGAGGGCGCGTACGAGCAGTACTTC. The full variable domain, with the rest looked up from reference TRBV13 and TRBJ2-7, is AAGVIQSPRHLIKEKRETATLKCYPIPRHDTVYWYQQGPGQDPQFLISFYEKMQSDKGSIPDRFSAQQFSDYHSELNMSSLELGDSALYFCASSPGREGAYEQYFGPGTRLTVT.